This entry lists 23 T cell receptor beta chains sequenced from one sample in a study of response to subunit inactivated influenza vaccine. TCRdb ran MiXCR on the RT-PCR reads and lists one entry per CDR3 protein. The table includes around 600,000 distinct CDR3 sequences, about 11% detected once. Another study also made use of these data, one on T cells expressing NK-cell markers. As reported in that work: For TCR beta, cDNA was produced by 5'RACE template switching with UMIs.

Sequencing used PBMCs from blood, obtained on the day of vaccination. These receptors originate from a man in his fifties who received an inactivated influenza vaccine.

A few counts support this clonotype. The J gene is TRBJ1-1, the V gene TRBV3-1, with D possibly matching TRBD1 (5 bases). In germline, CDR1 is LGHDT, CDR2 YNNKEL (reference sequence). This CDR3 is built from 14 residues. Trimming took 3 bases from V and 1 from J, leaving 9 bases between them. The CDR3 nucleotides read TGTGCCAGCAGCCAGCTCAGGGCGAACACTGAAGCTTTCTTT. Its protein product is CASSQLRANTEAFF.

The rearrangement joins TRBV25-1 to TRBJ2-5; 11 bases are shared with TRBD2. The junction had 6 bases not matched to a gene; V was cut back by 4 bases and J by 5 bases. The CDR3 spans 15 residues. Germline V gene lookup returns CDR1 MGHDK and CDR2 SYGVNS. CDR3: CASSVVAGGPETQYF. CDR3 DNA: TGTGCCAGCAGTGTTGTAGCGGGAGGGCCGGAGACCCAGTACTTC. Based on the CDR3 plus reference TRBV25-1 and TRBJ2-5, the full variable domain is EADIYQTPRYLVIGTGKKITLECSQTMGHDKMYWYQQDPGMELHLIHYSYGVNSTEKGDLSSESTVSRIRTEHFPLTLESARPSHTSQYLCASSVVAGGPETQYFGPGTRLLVL.

The table lists this clonotype with a few counts. V gene TRBV12-3 or TRBV12-4 combines with J gene TRBJ2-2; 8 bases fit TRBD1. The J segment lost 6 bases and the V segment lost 4 bases, leaving 16 bases of the junction unmatched. The CDR3 loop spans 18 amino acids. CDR3 amino acids: CASSSDSFRGRLPGELFF. The CDR3 DNA reads TGTGCCAGCAGTTCGGATAGTTTCAGGGGGCGCCTGCCCGGGGAGCTGTTTTTT.

This clonotype was recorded a few times. V is TRBV3-1 and J is TRBJ2-3, with D tentatively TRBD2 (5 bases). The V gene's germline CDR1 is LGHDT and CDR2 YNNKEL (reference sequence). V was shortened by 8 bases and J by 6 bases, with 18 bases between the two germline ends. The CDR3 is made up of 14 amino acids. CDR3 nucleotides: TGTGCCAGCGGGAATGGCGGGTTAGACGATACGCAGTATTTT. Its protein product is CASGNGGLDDTQYF.

This clonotype has a handful of counts. The chain links TRBV20-1 to TRBJ2-3; D not certain. The germline CDR1 and CDR2 sequences are DFQATT and SNEGSKA (reference sequence). The CDR3 is 13 amino acids. V was cut by 6 bases and J by 3 bases, with 13 bases left in between. In nucleotides, the CDR3 is TGCAGTGCCTCGGGCCTCGGGACAGATACGCAGTATTTT. This codes for CSASGLGTDTQYF.

This clonotype was picked up a small number of times. The gene calls are TRBV28 and TRBJ2-5; D ambiguous. The CDR3 runs to 16 residues. Germline V lookup: CDR1 MDHEN, CDR2 SYDVKM. V was shortened by 0 bases and J by 4 bases, with 15 bases between the two germline ends. The CDR3 DNA reads as TGTGCCAGCAGTTTATGGGTGGGGATTCGTCTAGAGACCCAGTACTTC. Translating gives CASSLWVGIRLETQYF.

This sequence joins TRBV2 and TRBJ2-2, with 8 bases matching TRBD1. V lost 11 bases to trimming and J lost 6 bases; unmatched junction nucleotides: 11. Germline CDR1 is SNHLY and CDR2 is FYNNEI. The length of the CDR3 is 14 residues. The CDR3 nucleotides are TGTGCCGGATCCCAGGGGGCGCGGGCCGGGGAGCTGTTTTTT. Amino acids: CAGSQGARAGELFF.

This clonotype was seen ten or more times. The chain has TRBV7-2 and TRBJ2-2, with 15 bases aligning to TRBD2. There are 17 residues in the CDR3. V was pared by 5 bases and J by 4 bases, with 5 bases of the junction left unmatched. Germline CDR1 and CDR2: SGHTA and FQGNSA. The CDR3, as DNA: TGTGCCAGCAGCCTGGGACTAGCGGGAGGATCCACCGGGGAGCTGTTTTTT. It encodes CASSLGLAGGSTGELFF.

This clonotype came up a few times. The genes are TRBV24-1 and TRBJ2-7; TRBD2 matches 11 bases. The ends lost 7 bases at V and 5 bases at J; junction bases unmatched: 3. The CDR3 extends over 13 amino acids. CDR1 is KGHDR and CDR2 is SFDVKD in the germline V gene. The CDR3 DNA sequence: TGTGCCACCAGCAATAGCGGGAGGGACGAGCAGTACTTC. The encoded protein is CATSNSGRDEQYF.

This clonotype was found a few times. The chain couples TRBV6-4 to TRBJ2-2; D remains unclear. The CDR3 is made up of 13 amino acids. Between the trimmed V and J ends, which lost 4 bases and 7 bases, there was a span of 10 bases. From germline, CDR1 is MRHNA and CDR2 SNTAGT. The CDR3 coding sequence is TGTGCCAGCAGTGCGGTATGGGGCGGGGAGCTGTTTTTT. It specifies CASSAVWGGELFF.

The table lists this clonotype with a few counts. This rearrangement joins TRBV10-2 to TRBJ2-7, with D possibly being TRBD1 or TRBD2 (7 bases each). Trimming stripped 8 bases from V and 4 bases from J, with 24 bases between. The CDR3 consists of 16 residues. CDR1 is WSHSY, CDR2 SAAADI, per germline. CDR3 coding DNA: TGCGCCAGCCCAACAAGCGGGACAGCGGGCCTTTACGAGCAGTACTTC. Amino acids: CASPTSGTAGLYEQYF.

There are many counts of this clonotype. The rearrangement links TRBV29-1 to TRBJ2-1; 11 bases fit TRBD2. J was trimmed by 9 bases and V by 2 bases; bases with no gene match: 6. Germline loops: CDR1 SQVTM, CDR2 ANQGSEA. The CDR3 totals 14 residues. The CDR3 nucleotides read TGCAGCGTTGAATTGTCTAGCGGGAGGAGTGAGCAGTTCTTC. Amino acids: CSVELSSGRSEQFF.

This clonotype was seen a few times. The chain links TRBV6-1 to TRBJ2-7; 7 positions agree with TRBD2. CDR3 length equals 14 residues. With V trimmed by 7 bases and J by 7 bases, 13 bases remained unmatched. Looked up from germline, CDR1 is MNHNS and CDR2 is SASEGT. The CDR3, as DNA: TGTGCCAGCATCCATGGCGGGGGAAGTAGAGAGCAGTACTTC. Translating it yields CASIHGGGSREQYF.

There are a few counts of this clonotype. The chain is built from TRBV29-1 and TRBJ2-7; no clear D gene. The CDR3 is 11 amino acids. The germline V gene encodes CDR1 SQVTM and CDR2 ANQGSEA. V was cut by 6 bases and J by 2 bases, with 8 bases left in between. The DNA of the CDR3 is TGCAGCGTCCTGACAACCTACGAGCAGTACTTC. As protein: CSVLTTYEQYF.

The chain links TRBV20-1 to TRBJ2-3, with D possibly TRBD2 on 5 matching bases. Looked up from germline, CDR1 is DFQATT and CDR2 is SNEGSKA (reference sequence). The CDR3 has 14 residues. Trimming cost V 0 bases and J 4 bases, with 11 bases left between them. The CDR3 reads CSARDGEFSDTQYF. The CDR3, as DNA: TGCAGTGCTAGAGACGGGGAGTTCTCAGATACGCAGTATTTT.

J is TRBJ2-3 and V is TRBV7-9, with D maybe TRBD1 (5 bases). The CDR3 runs to 15 residues. From germline, CDR1 is SEHNR and CDR2 FQNEAQ (reference sequence). V was pared by 7 bases and J by 5 bases, with 19 bases between. CDR3 in DNA: TGTGCCAGCAACCTTCGAAAGGGGTTGGGAGATACGCAGTATTTT. Its protein is CASNLRKGLGDTQYF.

The V call is TRBV7-2, the J call TRBJ2-2; D might be TRBD2 (5 bases). Germline V gives CDR1 SGHTA, CDR2 FQGNSA. The CDR3 spans 14 residues. V was clipped by 2 bases and J by 7 bases, with 11 bases between them. The CDR3 bases are TGTGCCAGCAGCTTATTGCCAGAGGGCGGGGAGCTGTTTTTT. Translating it yields CASSLLPEGGELFF. Filled out from reference TRBV7-2 and TRBJ2-2, the complete variable domain reads GAGVSQSPSNKVTEKGKDVELRCDPISGHTALYWYRQSLGQGLEFLIYFQGNSAPDKSGLPSDRFSAERTGGSVSTLTIQRTQQEDSAVYLCASSLLPEGGELFFGEGSRLTVL.

The V and J genes are TRBV30 and TRBJ2-2; D not certain. V was clipped by 4 bases and J by 1 base, with 13 bases between them. CDR3 size: 15 residues. Germline values: CDR1 GTSNPN, CDR2 SVGIG (reference sequence). The CDR3 nucleotides read TGTGCCTGGAAGAGCACCGAGAGGAACACCGGGGAGCTGTTTTTT. It yields the protein CAWKSTERNTGELFF.

The chain combines TRBV12-3 or TRBV12-4 with TRBJ1-2; possible D gene TRBD1, 6 bases. V lost 8 bases, J lost 3 bases, and 13 bases lay in between. CDR3 length: 13 amino acids. The CDR3 coding sequence is TGTGCCAGCTGGGCAGGGGATTACTATGGCTACACCTTC. Its protein is CASWAGDYYGYTF.

This sequence joins TRBV5-1 and TRBJ1-1; 7 bases are a match to TRBD1. With 0 bases clipped from V and 9 bases from J, the junction kept 5 bases outside the gene matches. CDR1 and CDR2 (germline): SGHRS, YFSETQ. The CDR3 has 13 amino acids. In DNA, the CDR3 is TGCGCCAGCAGCTTGGGGAGGGACAGCAAAGCTTTCTTT. Amino acids: CASSLGRDSKAFF.

The rearrangement links TRBV20-1 to TRBJ1-2; tentative D call: TRBD1 (6 bases). Germline CDR1 is DFQATT and CDR2 is SNEGSKA (reference sequence). The V and J ends lost 3 bases and 8 bases respectively, with 22 bases between them. The length of the CDR3 is 15 residues. CDR3 sequence (DNA): TGCAGTGCTAGCCCCACGAGGGGGGGGTTAACGGGCTACACCTTC. Its protein product is CSASPTRGGLTGYTF.

The gene calls are TRBV12-3 or TRBV12-4 and TRBJ1-1; 9 bases align to TRBD1. This CDR3 comprises 13 residues. J was trimmed by 11 bases and V by 2 bases; bases with no gene match: 6. The CDR3 is CASSLTGGPRAFF. CDR3 bases: TGTGCCAGCAGTTTAACAGGGGGCCCTAGGGCTTTCTTT.

This clonotype occurred a few times. The V and J genes are TRBV14 and TRBJ1-3, with D possibly TRBD1 on 6 matching bases. Germline loops: CDR1 SGHDN, CDR2 FVKESK. The CDR3 covers 15 residues. V lost 2 bases and J 7 bases, leaving 15 bases between the germline ends. CDR3 in DNA: TGTGCCAGCAGCCAACAACAGGGTTACGGGAACACCATATATTTT. Its translation: CASSQQQGYGNTIYF. The variable domain in full, with the rest retrieved from reference TRBV14 and TRBJ1-3, is EAGVTQFPSHSVIEKGQTVTLRCDPISGHDNLYWYRRVMGKEIKFLLHFVKESKQDESGMPNNRFLAERTGGTYSTLKVQPAELEDSGVYFCASSQQQGYGNTIYFGEGSWLTVV.